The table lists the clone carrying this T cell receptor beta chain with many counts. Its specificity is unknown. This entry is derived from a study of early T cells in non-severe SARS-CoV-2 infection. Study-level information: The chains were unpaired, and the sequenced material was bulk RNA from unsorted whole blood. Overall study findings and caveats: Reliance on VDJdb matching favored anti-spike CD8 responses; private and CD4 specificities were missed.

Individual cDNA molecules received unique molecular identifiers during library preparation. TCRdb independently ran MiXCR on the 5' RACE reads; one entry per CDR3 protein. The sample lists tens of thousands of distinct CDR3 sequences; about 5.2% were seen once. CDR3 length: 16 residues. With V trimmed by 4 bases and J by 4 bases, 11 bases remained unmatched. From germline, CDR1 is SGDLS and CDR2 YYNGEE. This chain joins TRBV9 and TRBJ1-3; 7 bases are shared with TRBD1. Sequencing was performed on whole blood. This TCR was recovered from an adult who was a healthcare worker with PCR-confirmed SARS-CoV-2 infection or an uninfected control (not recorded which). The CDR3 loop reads CASSLSVGGGGNTIYF. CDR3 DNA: TGTGCCAGCAGCCTGAGCGTCGGAGGGGGCGGAAACACCATATATTTT.